The 31 T cell receptor beta chains presented below share a single source sample, sequenced in a study of T cell repertoires in cytomegalovirus infection. These receptors have no known antigen. MiXCR, applied by TCRdb to the reads, yields one record per CDR3 protein. The sample consists of about 900,000 distinct CDR3 sequences, 31% of them appearing once. The sample was cultured CD8+ T cells from PBMCs, taken from culture after CMV antigen stimulation. Receptors originate from a human donor in good health (CMV status not recorded). Some clones in this sample may be carry-over from other donors' samples.

Within the sample, this clonotype is medium-sized (0.01 to 0.1%). This sequence joins TRBV12-3 or TRBV12-4 and TRBJ2-5, with D possibly being TRBD1 (6 bases). V was trimmed by 6 bases and J by 3 bases, leaving 11 bases between them. The length of the CDR3 is 13 residues. The CDR3 nucleotides read TGTGCCAGCAGCTTATCAGGGGAAGAGACCCAGTACTTC. The encoded protein is CASSLSGEETQYF.

This clonotype was found a few times. V and J are TRBV6-1 and TRBJ1-4, with D tentatively TRBD1 (5 bases). This CDR3 region has 15 residues. Germline CDR1 and CDR2: MNHNS and SASEGT. Trimming left V 7 bases short and J 4 bases short, with 16 bases between. Here the CDR3 reads CASMSAGTFNEKLFF. CDR3 bases: TGTGCCAGCATGTCCGCCGGGACCTTTAATGAAAAACTGTTTTTT.

Only a few counts were recorded for this clonotype. The J gene is TRBJ1-1, the V gene TRBV27; D unresolved. V was clipped by 5 bases and J by 0 bases, with 13 bases between them. Germline-derived CDR1 and CDR2 are MNHEY and SMNVEV (reference sequence). The CDR3 loop spans 15 amino acids. The CDR3 spells CASSETVLMNTEAFF. CDR3 sequence (DNA): TGTGCCAGCAGTGAGACTGTCCTAATGAACACTGAAGCTTTCTTT.

The chain recombines TRBV12-3 or TRBV12-4 with TRBJ2-1; TRBD2 aligns across 11 bases. This CDR3 is built from 18 residues. V shed 5 bases, J shed 5 bases, and the junction held 14 bases outside the gene matches. CDR3 protein: CASSPLAGGLYSHNEQFF. The CDR3 DNA sequence: TGTGCCAGCAGTCCCCTAGCGGGGGGACTGTATAGTCACAATGAGCAGTTCTTC.

The gene calls are TRBV7-9 and TRBJ2-7; 11 positions match TRBD2. Germline V gives CDR1 SEHNR, CDR2 FQNEAQ (reference sequence). Germline trimming cut 5 bases from V and 3 bases from J; bases unmatched to any gene: 9. There are 16 residues in the CDR3. CDR3 sequence (DNA): TGTGCCAGCAGCCCACTAGCGGGGGCCCCCTACTACGAGCAGTACTTC. As protein: CASSPLAGAPYYEQYF.

The chain employs TRBV28 and TRBJ1-4; tentative D call: TRBD1 (6 bases). The CDR3 is 14 residues long. Trimming cost V 7 bases and J 3 bases, with 12 bases left between them. CDR1 is MDHEN and CDR2 is SYDVKM in the germline V gene. DNA of the CDR3: TGTGCCAGCACTACCGGGGGGCCTAATGAAAAACTGTTTTTT. Its translation is CASTTGGPNEKLFF.

Only a few counts were recorded for this clonotype. V and J are TRBV7-6 and TRBJ1-1, with a weak D call TRBD1 (5 bases). V was pared by 3 bases and J by 7 bases, with 9 bases between. The V gene's germline CDR1 is SGHVS and CDR2 FNYEAQ. The CDR3 spans 12 residues. The CDR3 sequence is CASSFPGREAFF. The CDR3 DNA reads as TGTGCCAGCAGCTTCCCGGGGCGTGAAGCTTTCTTT.

The genes are TRBV6-6 and TRBJ2-2; possible D gene TRBD1, 6 bases. The length of the CDR3 is 15 residues. V shed 2 bases and J shed 1 base, with 8 bases lying between them. CDR1 is MNHNY and CDR2 is SVGAGI in the germline V gene (reference sequence). Here the CDR3 reads CASSYGGKNTGELFF. CDR3 nucleotide sequence: TGTGCCAGCAGTTACGGGGGCAAGAACACCGGGGAGCTGTTTTTT.

The chain recombines TRBV7-9 with TRBJ2-5; TRBD2 might be the D (5 bases). V lost 4 bases and J 5 bases, leaving 17 bases between the germline ends. The CDR3 consists of 15 residues. Per germline, CDR1 SEHNR and CDR2 FQNEAQ (reference sequence). CDR3 nucleotide sequence: TGTGCCAGCAGCTGGAGGAACCGGAGAGAGGAGACCCAGTACTTC. Its translation: CASSWRNRREETQYF. The full variable domain, rest sourced from reference TRBV7-9 and TRBJ2-5, is DTGVSQNPRHKITKRGQNVTFRCDPISEHNRLYWYRQTLGQGPEFLTYFQNEAQLEKSRLLSDRFSAERPKGSFSTLEIQRTEQGDSAMYLCASSWRNRREETQYFGPGTRLLVL.

The chain joins TRBV7-6 to TRBJ2-1; D not resolved. Between the trimmed V and J ends, which lost 3 bases and 0 bases, there was a span of 15 bases. Germline values: CDR1 SGHVS, CDR2 FNYEAQ. The CDR3 sequence is 17 residues long. The CDR3 region is CASSFSPTVSSYNEQFF. The CDR3 DNA follows: TGTGCCAGCAGCTTCAGCCCGACTGTGAGCTCCTACAATGAGCAGTTCTTC.

This clonotype has ten or more counts. The chain joins TRBV7-6 to TRBJ2-5, with 13 bases that match TRBD2. Germline lookup yields CDR1 SGHVS and CDR2 FNYEAQ. V shed 4 bases, J shed 7 bases, and the junction held 12 bases outside the gene matches. The CDR3 has 17 amino acids. The CDR3 sequence: CASSSSSRLAGGGTQYF. CDR3 sequence (DNA): TGTGCCAGCAGCTCTTCCTCTCGACTAGCGGGGGGAGGGACCCAGTACTTC.

There are a few counts of this clonotype. The V and J genes are TRBV4-3 and TRBJ2-2; D possibly corresponds to TRBD1 (5 bases). Germline V gene lookup returns CDR1 LGHNA and CDR2 YSLEER. The CDR3 totals 17 residues. V shed 0 bases and J shed 2 bases, with 13 bases lying between them. The CDR3 spells CASSQDQTEYNTGELFF. The CDR3 bases are TGCGCCAGCAGCCAAGATCAGACAGAATATAACACCGGGGAGCTGTTTTTT.

J is TRBJ1-2 and V is TRBV5-6; D unresolved. Between the trimmed V and J ends, which lost 0 bases and 0 bases, there was a span of 9 bases. This CDR3 spans 15 amino acids. Germline V gene sequence: CDR1 SGHDT, CDR2 YYEEEE. As DNA, the CDR3 is TGTGCCAGCAGCTTGGCCTGGGCTTCTAACTATGGCTACACCTTC. It yields the protein CASSLAWASNYGYTF.

The gene calls are TRBV2 and TRBJ1-1, with D possibly matching TRBD1 (5 bases). Germline assignment: CDR1 SNHLY and CDR2 FYNNEI. This CDR3 contains 15 residues. Trimming took 2 bases from V and 4 from J, leaving 14 bases between them. The chain's CDR3 is CASSEKMGGFTEAFF. DNA of the CDR3: TGTGCCAGCAGTGAAAAAATGGGGGGGTTCACTGAAGCTTTCTTT.

V gene TRBV27 combines with J gene TRBJ2-1; D could derive from TRBD1 or TRBD2 (6 bases each). From germline, CDR1 is MNHEY and CDR2 SMNVEV (reference sequence). This CDR3 is 13 amino acids long. With 10 bases removed from V and 10 bases from J, the gap between germline ends came to 20 bases. CDR3 amino acids: CATRKGGPGEQFF. The DNA of the CDR3 is TGTGCCACTCGGAAGGGGGGCCCGGGGGAGCAGTTCTTC.

This chain uses TRBV7-9 with TRBJ1-1; possibly TRBD1 for D (6 bases). There are 13 residues in the CDR3. The germline V gene encodes CDR1 SEHNR and CDR2 FQNEAQ (reference sequence). V was cut by 3 bases and J by 10 bases, with 15 bases left in between. The CDR3 loop reads CASSFGGGGGAFF. The CDR3 bases are TGTGCCAGCAGCTTTGGGGGGGGCGGTGGAGCTTTCTTT.

V is TRBV7-9 and J is TRBJ1-1; D unclear. This CDR3 spans 14 amino acids. V was trimmed by 5 bases and J by 6 bases, leaving 16 bases between them. Germline V gene lookup returns CDR1 SEHNR and CDR2 FQNEAQ (reference sequence). In nucleotides, the CDR3 is TGTGCCAGCAGCGTTACCATCCTGAGGGCTGAAGCTTTCTTT. It is translated as CASSVTILRAEAFF.

The chain links TRBV6-2 or TRBV6-3 to TRBJ2-7, with a tentative D call TRBD2 (6 bases). The CDR3 is made up of 15 amino acids. The V gene lost 10 bases and the J gene lost 7 bases, with 26 bases spanning the gap. CDR1 MNHEY and CDR2 SVGEGT come from the germline V gene. CDR3 in amino acids: CANSALAELIGEQYV. The CDR3 nucleotides are TGTGCCAACAGCGCTTTAGCGGAGCTTATCGGGGAGCAGTACGTC.

This clonotype was seen a few times. The chain is built from TRBV6-1 and TRBJ2-3; 12 bases map to TRBD2. This CDR3 has 16 amino acids. Germline trimming cut 4 bases from V and 2 bases from J; bases unmatched to any gene: 4. CDR1 and CDR2 from the germline V gene are MNHNS and SASEGT. CDR3 in amino acids: CASSVGTSGPTDTQYF. CDR3 nucleotides: TGTGCCAGCAGTGTTGGGACTAGCGGGCCCACAGATACGCAGTATTTT.

J is TRBJ2-1 and V is TRBV4-1; tentative D call: TRBD1 (5 bases). V shed 4 bases and J shed 8 bases, with 15 bases lying between them. There are 14 residues in the CDR3. Per germline, CDR1 MGHRA and CDR2 YSYEKL. CDR3 bases: TGCGCCAGCAGCCTCTCCTTTGGGGCCGATGAGCAGTTCTTC. Translating gives CASSLSFGADEQFF.

This clonotype was counted at least ten times. The CDR3 region has the DNA TGTGCCAGCAGCCACGACCCAGACAGATACCTATCGGGCAATCAGCCCCAGCATTTT. Residues: CASSHDPDRYLSGNQPQHF. This sequence joins TRBV7-2 and TRBJ1-5, with D possibly being TRBD1 (5 bases). This CDR3 is 19 amino acids long. V lost 5 bases and J lost 2, with 25 bases in between. The germline V gene encodes CDR1 SGHTA and CDR2 FQGNSA.

The chain employs TRBV27 and TRBJ2-2; 10 nucleotides match TRBD2. The CDR3 runs to 16 residues. Germline V CDR1 and CDR2: MNHEY, SMNVEV (reference sequence). The V gene end was trimmed by 2 bases and the J gene end by 2 bases; junction bases not matched to a gene: 2. Written as DNA, the CDR3 is TGTGCCAGCAGTTTAACTAGCGGGGCTAACACCGGGGAGCTGTTTTTT. This sequence encodes CASSLTSGANTGELFF.

This clonotype came up a few times. The chain is built from TRBV7-2 and TRBJ1-3; the D gene is possibly TRBD1 (6 bases). The germline V gene has CDR1 SGHTA and CDR2 FQGNSA. V gave up 5 bases and J gave up 0 bases, with 11 bases separating them. The length of the CDR3 is 15 residues. The CDR3 DNA follows: TGTGCCAGCAGCATTCTGACAGGCTCTGGAAACACCATATATTTT. This sequence encodes CASSILTGSGNTIYF.

This chain links TRBV7-6 with TRBJ2-7; no clear D. This CDR3 is 14 amino acids long. Trimming left V 4 bases short and J 0 bases short, with 10 bases between. CDR1 and CDR2 from the germline V gene are SGHVS and FNYEAQ. The CDR3 DNA sequence: TGTGCCAGCAGCTCCGCAGAGAGCTCCTACGAGCAGTACTTC. It specifies CASSSAESSYEQYF.

This clonotype was counted a few times. The chain employs TRBV12-3 or TRBV12-4 and TRBJ1-3; maybe TRBD1 (5 bases). V was pared by 3 bases and J by 0 bases, with 9 bases between. The CDR3 totals 15 residues. The chain's CDR3 is CASSLGTISGNTIYF. The CDR3, as DNA: TGTGCCAGCAGTTTGGGGACGATCTCTGGAAACACCATATATTTT.

A note on this clonotype: A read error may produce the germline difference seen at one junction end. This chain uses TRBV7-2 with TRBJ1-1; unclear D gene. The CDR3 sequence is 13 residues long. Per the germline V gene, CDR1 is SGHTA and CDR2 is FQGNSA. The CDR3 region is CVSNLGRNTEAFF. The CDR3 DNA follows: TGTGTCAGCAACCTCGGCAGAAACACTGAAGCTTTCTTT. Full variable domain (missing parts from reference TRBV7-2 and TRBJ1-1): GAGVSQSPSNKVTEKGKDVELRCDPISGHTALYWYRQSLGQGLEFLIYFQGNSAPDKSGLPSDRFSAERTGGSVSTLTIQRTQQEDSAVYLCVSNLGRNTEAFFGQGTRLTVV.

This clonotype has more than one count but fewer than ten. This chain joins TRBV4-1 and TRBJ1-2, with 7 bases identical to TRBD1. Germline V gene lookup returns CDR1 MGHRA and CDR2 YSYEKL. The trim removed 2 bases at V and 5 bases at J, leaving 8 bases unmatched. The CDR3 consists of 15 residues. The CDR3 nucleotides read TGCGCCAGCAGCCAATCCCCCGGGACAGTTTATGGCTACACCTTC. This codes for CASSQSPGTVYGYTF.

The chain couples TRBV6-1 to TRBJ2-2; 7 bases map to TRBD1. Germline lookup yields CDR1 MNHNS and CDR2 SASEGT. This CDR3 contains 14 residues. V shed 5 bases and J 5 bases; nucleotides not matched to a gene: 5. The CDR3 bases are TGTGCCAGCAGTAGACAGGGTGAAACCGGGGAGCTGTTTTTT. Amino acid sequence: CASSRQGETGELFF.

This rearrangement joins TRBV4-1 to TRBJ2-3; D call uncertain. The CDR3 runs to 16 residues. V shed 6 bases and J shed 0 bases, with 16 bases lying between them. Germline CDR1 and CDR2: MGHRA and YSYEKL. CDR3 in amino acids: CASRGYDVSSTDTQYF. The DNA for the CDR3 is TGCGCCAGCAGGGGTTACGACGTGTCTAGCACAGATACGCAGTATTTT.

This chain joins TRBV6-1 and TRBJ1-2; a possible D gene is TRBD1 (5 bases). V was cut by 3 bases and J by 2 bases, with 10 bases left in between. CDR3 size: 14 residues. In germline, CDR1 is MNHNS, CDR2 SASEGT. This chain's CDR3 is CASSETVVNYGYTF. The CDR3 nucleotides are TGTGCCAGCAGTGAGACAGTGGTGAACTATGGCTACACCTTC.

In DNA, the CDR3 is TGTGCCAGCAGTTTATACTGGATAAAACAGGGTAATAGAGAGACCCAGTACTTC. It is translated as CASSLYWIKQGNRETQYF. The V and J genes are TRBV27 and TRBJ2-5; weak D call: TRBD1 (6 bases). Trimming left V 1 base short and J 4 bases short, with 22 bases between. CDR3 length: 18 residues. Germline V gene lookup returns CDR1 MNHEY and CDR2 SMNVEV (reference sequence).